A single sample gave rise to the 27 T cell receptor beta chains below, sequenced in a study of metastatic and nonmetastatic thyroid tumors. TCRdb re-called clones from the PCR reads using MiXCR. The table lists 19,000 or so clones, about 30% of them singletons. Among the patients, none had received any treatment before thyroid surgery. Source material: adjacent normal tissue. Source of these receptors: a female donor with papillary thyroid cancer or a benign thyroid nodule (not recorded which). Some clones in this sample may be carry-over from other donors' samples.

This clone was counted ten times or more. The rearrangement links TRBV7-2 to TRBJ2-7; the D gene is possibly TRBD1 (6 bases). From germline, CDR1 is SGHTA and CDR2 FQGNSA. V lost 5 bases to trimming and J lost 5 bases, with 16 bases between them. The CDR3 length is 14 residues. The CDR3, as DNA: TGTGCCAGCAGCCCACAGGGTAGTCGCCACGAGCAGTACTTC. It is translated as CASSPQGSRHEQYF.

V usage is TRBV20-1 and J usage is TRBJ2-1; 11 bases line up with TRBD2. CDR1 and CDR2 from the germline V gene are DFQATT and SNEGSKA (reference sequence). The CDR3 sequence is 14 residues long. Losses at the gene ends were 6 bases for V and 9 bases for J; bases not matched to a gene: 10. The CDR3 DNA reads TGCAGTGCGTTAACTAGCGGGAGTGTCAGTGAGCAGTTCTTC. Translation gives CSALTSGSVSEQFF.

This clone was detected only a few times. The rearrangement uses TRBV28 and TRBJ1-1; possibly TRBD1 for D (5 bases). Trimming cost V 6 bases and J 0 bases, with 14 bases left between them. CDR3 length: 15 amino acids. Germline assignment: CDR1 MDHEN and CDR2 SYDVKM. The CDR3 loop is CASRGAEGMNTEAFF. CDR3 sequence (DNA): TGTGCCAGCAGAGGGGCGGAAGGAATGAACACTGAAGCTTTCTTT.

There are a few counts of this clone. Other DNA sequences in the sample encode the same CDR3. This chain connects TRBV6-2 or TRBV6-3 to TRBJ2-7; 12 bases line up with TRBD2. Germline CDR1 MNHEY, CDR2 SVGEGT. J was trimmed by 5 bases and V by 0 bases; bases with no gene match: 14. The CDR3 sequence is 19 residues long. DNA of the CDR3: TGTGCCAGCAGTTACTCGAACCCCCTAGCGGGAGGGCTCTGGGACGAGCAGTACTTC. The encoded protein is CASSYSNPLAGGLWDEQYF.

This clone occurred many times. The chain uses TRBV11-2 and TRBJ2-5; TRBD2 matches 7 bases. After removal of 0 bases from V and 6 bases from J, the junction contained 4 bases not matched to a gene. Germline lookup yields CDR1 SGHAT and CDR2 FQNNGV. CDR3 length equals 14 residues. In DNA, the CDR3 is TGTGCCAGCAGCTTAGATCGGGGAGGGCAGACCCAGTACTTC. Translating it yields CASSLDRGGQTQYF.

In this sample, this clone turned up a few times. This rearrangement joins TRBV15 to TRBJ2-3; D ambiguous. The CDR3 contains 17 residues. Germline loops: CDR1 LNHNV, CDR2 YYDKDF (reference sequence). Trimming took off 5 bases at V and 2 bases at J, with 20 bases between the two ends. The CDR3 DNA sequence: TGTGCCACCAGCCGCCGCCCGTCAGACGAGGTCACAGATACGCAGTATTTT. Translated, it gives CATSRRPSDEVTDTQYF.

This chain connects TRBV6-1 to TRBJ1-2, with D uncertain. Per the germline V gene, CDR1 is MNHNS and CDR2 is SASEGT. V was pared by 6 bases and J by 8 bases, with 13 bases between. The CDR3 is 12 residues long. In DNA form, the CDR3 reads TGTGCCAGCAGAGGTCGGGTGGGGGGCTACACCTTC. Protein product: CASRGRVGGYTF.

This chain connects TRBV7-9 to TRBJ2-3, with D unclear. This CDR3 comprises 14 residues. Trimming removed 4 bases from V and 2 bases from J, with 10 bases in between. CDR1 and CDR2 from the germline V gene are SEHNR and FQNEAQ (reference sequence). The DNA for the CDR3 is TGTGCCAGCAGCTCGGACGGGTACACAGATACGCAGTATTTT. Translating it yields CASSSDGYTDTQYF.

This clone was observed many times. The rearrangement links TRBV20-1 to TRBJ1-4; D is unresolved. The V and J ends lost 5 bases and 11 bases respectively, with 18 bases between them. The CDR3 totals 13 residues. Germline assignment: CDR1 DFQATT and CDR2 SNEGSKA (reference sequence). DNA of the CDR3: TGCAGTGCTCCTTCCCCTACGGACCGCAAACTGTTTTTT. Protein sequence: CSAPSPTDRKLFF.

This clone was recorded a few times. The chain is built from TRBV6-1 and TRBJ1-1, with unresolved D. The CDR3 runs 15 residues. Germline V CDR1 and CDR2: MNHNS, SASEGT. V gave up 2 bases and J gave up 5 bases, with 15 bases separating them. The chain's CDR3 is CASSERGRGWTEAFF. CDR3 sequence (DNA): TGTGCCAGCAGTGAACGAGGGCGAGGATGGACTGAAGCTTTCTTT.

J is TRBJ2-3 and V is TRBV6-2 or TRBV6-3, with TRBD2 matching 9 bases. The CDR3 is 15 residues long. J gave up 6 bases and V 4 bases, and 8 bases lay outside the gene matches. Germline CDR1 and CDR2: MNHEY and SVGEGT. The CDR3 DNA sequence: TGTGCCAGCAGTTCAAGCGGGAGGAGGATGGATACGCAGTATTTT. This encodes CASSSSGRRMDTQYF.

This chain joins TRBV4-1 and TRBJ2-7; D is undetermined. The CDR3 contains 15 residues. Germline V gene data show CDR1 as MGHRA and CDR2 as YSYEKL. Trimming pared 0 bases from V and 2 bases from J, leaving 11 bases between. DNA of the CDR3: TGCGCCAGCAGCCAAGACCCGTATAGGCCCTACGAGCAGTACTTC. Its translation: CASSQDPYRPYEQYF.

By share, this clone counts as medium-sized. The gene calls are TRBV10-3 and TRBJ2-1; TRBD2 matches at 7 bases. Losses at the gene ends were 4 bases for V and 5 bases for J; bases not matched to a gene: 2. Germline lookup yields CDR1 ENHRY and CDR2 SYGVKD. This CDR3 region has 13 residues. The chain's CDR3 is CAISGGTNNEQFF. As DNA, the CDR3 is TGTGCCATCAGTGGTGGGACTAACAATGAGCAGTTCTTC.

This clone was seen a handful of times. The chain uses TRBV6-1 and TRBJ2-3; D unresolved. Looked up from germline, CDR1 is MNHNS and CDR2 is SASEGT. This CDR3 has 12 amino acids. V was shortened by 6 bases and J by 5 bases, with 9 bases between the two germline ends. CDR3 DNA sequence: TGTGCCAGCAGAATCTCGAGAGATACGCAGTATTTT. Translating it yields CASRISRDTQYF.

The sample holds a few counts of this clone. The V call is TRBV13, the J call TRBJ2-3; D is unclear. CDR1 and CDR2 (germline): PRHDT, FYEKMQ (reference sequence). V lost 2 bases and J 5 bases, leaving 8 bases between the germline ends. The CDR3 is 13 amino acids. CDR3 residues: CASSLTIKDTQYF. The CDR3 DNA reads TGTGCCAGCAGCTTAACGATTAAAGATACGCAGTATTTT. The variable domain in full, completed from reference TRBV13 and TRBJ2-3, reads AAGVIQSPRHLIKEKRETATLKCYPIPRHDTVYWYQQGPGQDPQFLISFYEKMQSDKGSIPDRFSAQQFSDYHSELNMSSLELGDSALYFCASSLTIKDTQYFGPGTRLTVL.

This clone has a handful of counts. The chain carries TRBV28 and TRBJ2-5; D remains unclear. Trimming took off 7 bases at V and 6 bases at J, with 21 bases between the two ends. The CDR3 runs 15 residues. Germline assignment: CDR1 MDHEN and CDR2 SYDVKM. CDR3 in DNA: TGTGCCAGCATCCCCCCTTTTGGCGACACTAAGACCCAGTACTTC. Its translation: CASIPPFGDTKTQYF.

The chain employs TRBV12-3 or TRBV12-4 and TRBJ1-2, with D unclear. The length of the CDR3 is 13 residues. V dropped 3 bases and J dropped 0 bases, with 5 bases sitting between them. The DNA of the CDR3 is TGTGCCAGCAGTTTTGGGCCTAACTATGGCTACACCTTC. This sequence encodes CASSFGPNYGYTF.

This clone is termed medium-sized. This chain links TRBV2 with TRBJ2-2, with 11 positions matching TRBD2. Germline V gene sequence: CDR1 SNHLY, CDR2 FYNNEI. The CDR3 covers 17 residues. The trim removed 6 bases at V and 4 bases at J, leaving 10 bases unmatched. The CDR3 DNA is TGTGCCAGCAGACGTAGCGGGGGGGCCTCGGGCACCGGGGAGCTGTTTTTT. Amino acid sequence: CASRRSGGASGTGELFF. The whole variable domain, remainder taken from reference TRBV2 and TRBJ2-2, is EPEVTQTPSHQVTQMGQEVILRCVPISNHLYFYWYRQILGQKVEFLVSFYNNEISEKSEIFDDQFSVERPDGSNFTLKIRSTKLEDSAMYFCASRRSGGASGTGELFFGEGSRLTVL.

This clone counts as medium-sized. This chain links TRBV11-2 with TRBJ2-2, with D possibly being TRBD1 (6 bases). The ends were cut back, 4 bases at V and 1 base at J, with 10 bases in the middle. The CDR3 covers 15 residues. Germline CDR1 is SGHAT and CDR2 is FQNNGV. The DNA for the CDR3 is TGTGCCAGCAGCTCCTCCAGGGGGAACACCGGGGAGCTGTTTTTT. This gives the protein CASSSSRGNTGELFF.

The chain links TRBV19 to TRBJ1-2; the match to TRBD1 covers 8 bases. Germline CDR1 is LNHDA and CDR2 is SQIVND (reference sequence). The V and J ends lost 3 bases and 0 bases, in that order; junction bases with no gene match: 9. The CDR3 is made up of 17 amino acids. In DNA, the CDR3 is TGTGCCAGTAGTATGGGGCAGGGGGCTCTTACTAACTATGGCTACACCTTC. Its protein is CASSMGQGALTNYGYTF.

This clone occurred once. This chain connects TRBV20-1 to TRBJ2-7, with D possibly matching TRBD2 (7 bases). Germline CDR1 is DFQATT and CDR2 is SNEGSKA (reference sequence). V lost 6 bases, J lost 4 bases, and 16 bases lay in between. The CDR3 contains 13 residues. CDR3 protein: CSAEGGAPYEQYF. CDR3 nucleotides: TGCAGTGCGGAAGGGGGGGCGCCTTACGAGCAGTACTTC.

By share, this clone counts as medium-sized. The rearrangement uses TRBV7-2 and TRBJ2-1; D ambiguous. V lost 5 bases to trimming and J lost 7 bases, with 6 bases between them. The CDR3 covers 11 residues. The germline CDR1 and CDR2 sequences are SGHTA and FQGNSA. The DNA of the CDR3 is TGTGCCAGCAGCATCGAAAATGAGCAGTTCTTC. Translating it yields CASSIENEQFF.

The chain joins TRBV7-2 to TRBJ2-7; a weak D match, TRBD1 (5 bases). CDR1 is SGHTA, CDR2 FQGNSA, per germline. The CDR3 extends over 12 amino acids. Trimming shortened V by 5 bases and J by 4 bases, and 9 bases separated the two germline ends. The CDR3 DNA follows: TGTGCCAGCAGCCGACCAGGGTACGAGCAGTACTTC. Protein product: CASSRPGYEQYF.

This clone occurred many times. The chain recombines TRBV25-1 with TRBJ2-5; D is unclear. This CDR3 has 15 amino acids. V was clipped by 2 bases and J by 5 bases, with 15 bases between them. Germline lookup yields CDR1 MGHDK and CDR2 SYGVNS. The CDR3 sequence: CASSEGQDEMETQYF. The CDR3 DNA follows: TGTGCCAGCAGTGAAGGGCAGGATGAGATGGAGACCCAGTACTTC.

The gene calls are TRBV20-1 and TRBJ1-2; D not certain. There are 11 residues in the CDR3. Germline-derived CDR1 and CDR2 are DFQATT and SNEGSKA (reference sequence). The V end was cut by 3 bases, the J end by 6 bases, with 8 bases between. This chain's CDR3 is CSASVRNGYTF. CDR3 nucleotide sequence: TGCAGTGCTAGTGTCCGGAATGGCTACACCTTC.

This clone was picked up many times. A much larger clone is a single base away; this may be a read error. The chain employs TRBV30 and TRBJ1-6; weak D call: TRBD1 (6 bases). Germline lookup yields CDR1 GTSNPN and CDR2 SVGIG (reference sequence). This CDR3 has 13 amino acids. The V gene lost 2 bases and the J gene lost 8 bases, with 10 bases spanning the gap. The CDR3 here is CAWSYREHSPLHF. In DNA form, the CDR3 reads TGTGCCTGGAGTTACAGGGAACATTCACCCCTCCACTTT. Based on the CDR3 plus reference TRBV30 and TRBJ1-6, the full variable domain is SQTIHQWPATLVQPVGSPLSLECTVEGTSNPNLYWYRQAAGRGLQLLFYSVGIGQISSEVPQNLSASRPQDRQFILSSKKLLLSDSGFYLCAWSYREHSPLHFGNGTRLTVT.

This chain uses TRBV6-1 with TRBJ2-7, with unresolved D. Germline V CDR1 and CDR2: MNHNS, SASEGT. CDR3 length equals 15 residues. The V gene lost 0 bases and the J gene lost 0 bases, with 9 bases spanning the gap. DNA for the CDR3: TGTGCCAGCAGTGAAGCGGCAGTTCGCTCCTACGAGCAGTACTTC. It encodes CASSEAAVRSYEQYF.